The clone carrying this TCR beta chain was found a few times. Clones were read by immunoSEQ multiplex PCR, and TCRdb kept only the in-frame ones, dropping some. The data hold 16,000 or so clones, with approximately 80% observed a single time. The data belong to a study of tumor-infiltrating lymphocytes in localized non-small cell lung cancer. The length of the CDR3 is 22 residues. The sequence was collected from a human donor with non-small cell lung cancer. This rearrangement joins TRBV12-2 to TRBJ2-7; no DNA check was done on the table's D call, TRBD2. TRBV12-2 has pseudogene status. Sequenced input: lung tumor tissue. The CDR3, as DNA: TGTGCAAGTCGCTTAATTAAGCCTAGGCTAGCGGGGGCTCTACCGAGCTCCTACGAGCAGTACTTC. Translation gives CASRLIKPRLAGALPSSYEQYF.